Presented here are 23 T cell receptor beta chains from one specimen sequenced in a study of T cell changes during pregnancy in multiple sclerosis. Libraries were prepared by immunoSEQ multiplex PCR; TCRdb keeps only in-frame clonotypes and omits some of them. The table shows approximately 92,000 clones, with roughly 90% occurring only once. Material: peripheral blood, obtained in the first trimester of pregnancy. Every receptor here comes from a female donor with multiple sclerosis, enrolled in a pregnancy study.

The chain is built from TRBV7-2 and TRBJ1-1, with D uncertain. CDR1 and CDR2 from the germline V gene are SGHTA and FQGNSA. The CDR3 length is 15 residues. Trimming pared 2 bases from V and 3 bases from J, leaving 13 bases between. The CDR3 bases are TGTGCCAGCAGCTTACTGAGGGTCGGCGACACTGAAGCTTTCTTT. This gives the protein CASSLLRVGDTEAFF. Supplemented by reference TRBV7-2 and TRBJ1-1, the full variable domain reads GAGVSQSPSNKVTEKGKDVELRCDPISGHTALYWYRQSLGQGLEFLIYFQGNSAPDKSGLPSDRFSAERTGGSVSTLTIQRTQQEDSAVYLCASSLLRVGDTEAFFGQGTRLTVV.

The rearrangement links TRBV5-1 to TRBJ2-1; TRBD2 agrees at 7 bases. The CDR3 has 16 amino acids. The V and J ends lost 4 bases and 7 bases, in that order; junction bases with no gene match: 14. Germline V gene lookup returns CDR1 SGHRS and CDR2 YFSETQ. CDR3 protein: CASSLPRLANVNEQFF. The CDR3 DNA is TGCGCCAGCAGCCTTCCCCGACTAGCCAACGTAAATGAGCAGTTCTTC.

This chain joins TRBV7-7 and TRBJ2-3; tentatively, D is TRBD2 (6 bases). Deletions cut 5 bases from V and 5 bases from J, with 17 bases between. Germline-derived CDR1 and CDR2 are SSHAT and FNYEAQ (reference sequence). This CDR3 comprises 15 residues. In DNA form, the CDR3 reads TGTGCCAGCAGCCTGAGGGGCGGGAAGGGAGATACGCAGTATTTT. Encoded protein: CASSLRGGKGDTQYF.

The J gene is TRBJ1-5, the V gene TRBV28; D ambiguous. CDR3 size: 13 residues. Germline CDR1 is MDHEN and CDR2 is SYDVKM. Trimming removed 6 bases from V and 2 bases from J, with 8 bases in between. CDR3 sequence reads: CASRRGRNQPQHF. In DNA form, the CDR3 reads TGTGCCAGCAGGAGAGGCCGCAATCAGCCCCAGCATTTT. Combining the CDR3 with reference TRBV28 and TRBJ1-5 gives the whole variable domain DVKVTQSSRYLVKRTGEKVFLECVQDMDHENMFWYRQDPGLGLRLIYFSYDVKMKEKGDIPEGYSVSREKKERFSLILESASTNQTSMYLCASRRGRNQPQHFGDGTRLSIL.

The chain carries TRBV7-3 and TRBJ2-2; a possible D gene is TRBD1 (5 bases). The CDR3 spans 16 residues. Germline V CDR1 and CDR2: SGHTA, FQGTGA. The V end was cut by 4 bases, the J end by 4 bases, with 16 bases between. This CDR3 reads CASSSQARQTTGELFF. The CDR3 coding sequence is TGTGCCAGCAGCTCTCAAGCCCGACAGACCACCGGGGAGCTGTTTTTT.

The J gene is TRBJ2-2, the V gene TRBV5-3, with 9 nucleotides matching TRBD2. TRBV5-3 is classed as an ORF, of uncertain function. The CDR3 runs to 14 residues. V was pared by 6 bases and J by 6 bases, with 6 bases of the junction left unmatched. CDR3: CARTCGRGAGELFF. The CDR3 bases are TGTGCCAGAACTTGCGGGAGGGGGGCCGGGGAGCTGTTTTTT.

This clone was recorded once. The chain employs TRBV29-1 and TRBJ2-7, with TRBD1 matching 9 bases. CDR3 size: 12 residues. Germline lookup yields CDR1 SQVTM and CDR2 ANQGSEA. With V trimmed by 6 bases and J by 6 bases, 6 bases remained unmatched. The CDR3 is CSVRDRVGEQYF. CDR3 nucleotide sequence: TGCAGCGTCCGGGACAGGGTCGGCGAGCAGTACTTC.

The V gene is TRBV18, the J gene TRBJ2-3, with D perhaps matching TRBD2 (5 bases). Per germline, CDR1 KGHSH and CDR2 LQKENI. The CDR3 runs to 15 residues. Trimming pared 2 bases from V and 4 bases from J, leaving 13 bases between. The CDR3 region is CASSPLRRAADTQYF. The CDR3 region has the DNA TGTGCCAGCTCACCATTGAGACGAGCGGCAGATACGCAGTATTTT.

This clone was seen a single time. V and J are TRBV5-4 and TRBJ1-2; TRBD1 agrees at 9 bases. The ends lost 6 bases at V and 8 bases at J; junction bases unmatched: 14. Per the germline V gene, CDR1 is SGHNT and CDR2 is YYREEE (reference sequence). This CDR3 spans 15 amino acids. The CDR3, as DNA: TGTGCCAGCACCCCACCGGGACAGGGCCTTCTAGGCTACACCTTC. Encoded protein: CASTPPGQGLLGYTF.

The chain joins TRBV7-2 to TRBJ2-7; the match to TRBD1 covers 9 bases. V gave up 5 bases and J gave up 3 bases; unmatched junction bases: 5. The V gene's germline CDR1 is SGHTA and CDR2 FQGNSA. This CDR3 region has 14 residues. DNA of the CDR3: TGTGCCAGCAGCCCGCGGACAGGGGACTACGAGCAGTACTTC. It translates to CASSPRTGDYEQYF. The full variable domain, rest sourced from reference TRBV7-2 and TRBJ2-7, is GAGVSQSPSNKVTEKGKDVELRCDPISGHTALYWYRQSLGQGLEFLIYFQGNSAPDKSGLPSDRFSAERTGGSVSTLTIQRTQQEDSAVYLCASSPRTGDYEQYFGPGTRLTVT.

The chain employs TRBV2 and TRBJ1-1; TRBD1 is a possible D gene (5 bases). The CDR3 covers 15 residues. The V gene's germline CDR1 is SNHLY and CDR2 FYNNEI. Trimming took off 3 bases at V and 4 bases at J, with 15 bases between the two ends. CDR3 loop: CASSDPWGEGTEAFF. In DNA form, the CDR3 reads TGTGCCAGCAGTGACCCCTGGGGGGAAGGCACTGAAGCTTTCTTT.

The chain recombines TRBV6-1 with TRBJ1-4, with D tentatively TRBD1 (5 bases). The CDR3 is 19 amino acids. Germline lookup yields CDR1 MNHNS and CDR2 SASEGT. V was trimmed by 2 bases and J by 0 bases, leaving 19 bases between them. CDR3 amino acids: CASSERRGDSSATNEKLFF. The CDR3 bases are TGTGCCAGCAGTGAACGAAGGGGTGATAGTTCAGCAACTAATGAAAAACTGTTTTTT.

The chain carries TRBV7-2 and TRBJ1-2; 10 nucleotides align to TRBD1. The germline V gene has CDR1 SGHTA and CDR2 FQGNSA. The CDR3 sequence is 15 residues long. Trimming removed 3 bases from V and 3 bases from J; junction bases left unmatched: 4. This chain's CDR3 is CASSLGTGEDYGYTF. CDR3 DNA: TGTGCCAGCAGCTTGGGGACAGGGGAGGACTATGGCTACACCTTC.

The chain links TRBV19 to TRBJ2-5, with 7 bases matching TRBD1. Trimming took 5 bases from V and 2 from J; bases not matched to a gene: 8. Germline loops: CDR1 LNHDA, CDR2 SQIVND (reference sequence). The CDR3 totals 15 residues. The chain's CDR3 is CASSAYPGGQETQYF. CDR3 in DNA: TGTGCCAGTAGTGCGTACCCAGGGGGACAAGAGACCCAGTACTTC.

The V gene is TRBV2, the J gene TRBJ2-2; tentatively, D is TRBD1 (5 bases). V dropped 7 bases and J dropped 15 bases, with 18 bases sitting between them. The CDR3 has 12 residues. Germline V gene lookup returns CDR1 SNHLY and CDR2 FYNNEI. The CDR3 region is CASIRMGGQVFF. The CDR3 nucleotides are TGTGCCAGCATAAGAATGGGCGGACAAGTGTTTTTT.

The J gene is TRBJ2-5, the V gene TRBV5-1; weak D call: TRBD1 (6 bases). The CDR3 extends over 15 amino acids. V lost 0 bases and J lost 1, with 10 bases in between. Germline CDR1 and CDR2: SGHRS and YFSETQ. CDR3 coding DNA: TGCGCCAGCAGCTTGGGGGGGCCCCTCCAAGAGACCCAGTACTTC. Translating gives CASSLGGPLQETQYF.

The chain is built from TRBV6-5 and TRBJ2-7, with 12 bases that match TRBD2. The V segment lost 6 bases and the J segment 0 bases; nucleotides outside the gene matches: 3. In germline, CDR1 is MNHEY, CDR2 SVGAGI. The CDR3 totals 15 residues. For the CDR3, the DNA is TGTGCCAGCAGACAGACTAGCGGGAGCTCCTACGAGCAGTACTTC. Amino acids: CASRQTSGSSYEQYF.

This chain links TRBV19 with TRBJ1-1; TRBD1 aligns across 8 bases. The CDR3 consists of 12 residues. Germline V gene sequence: CDR1 LNHDA, CDR2 SQIVND (reference sequence). Germline trimming cut 8 bases from V and 5 bases from J; bases unmatched to any gene: 4. The CDR3 DNA follows: TGTGCCAGTGGACAGGGTTGGACTGAAGCTTTCTTT. Protein sequence: CASGQGWTEAFF.

The chain couples TRBV27 to TRBJ2-3; possibly TRBD1 for D (7 bases). The CDR3 runs 16 residues. Germline assignment: CDR1 MNHEY and CDR2 SMNVEV (reference sequence). V lost 5 bases and J lost 2, with 17 bases in between. The CDR3: CASSPSAGGYTDTQYF. The DNA of the CDR3 is TGTGCCAGCAGTCCCTCCGCAGGGGGGTACACAGATACGCAGTATTTT.

The V and J genes are TRBV9 and TRBJ2-1; 7 bases map to TRBD2. This CDR3 is built from 17 residues. CDR1 is SGDLS and CDR2 is YYNGEE in the germline V gene. After removal of 0 bases from V and 4 bases from J, the junction contained 10 bases not matched to a gene. CDR3 loop: CASSVVPGLGGYNEQFF. As DNA, the CDR3 is TGTGCCAGCAGCGTAGTCCCAGGACTAGGAGGTTACAATGAGCAGTTCTTC.

This chain uses TRBV30 with TRBJ1-2; TRBD1 matches 9 bases. The CDR3 has 14 amino acids. The germline CDR1 and CDR2 sequences are GTSNPN and SVGIG (reference sequence). V was clipped by 4 bases and J by 3 bases; unmatched bases: 6. CDR3 DNA sequence: TGTGCCTGGATCGACCGGGACAGGGACTATGGCTACACCTTC. This sequence encodes CAWIDRDRDYGYTF.

This rearrangement joins TRBV6-4 to TRBJ2-3; 11 positions match TRBD2. The CDR3 length is 16 residues. V lost 6 bases and J lost 4; bases outside the gene matches: 9. Per germline, CDR1 MRHNA and CDR2 SNTAGT. CDR3 in amino acids: CASSQLAGVSSDTQYF. The CDR3 DNA sequence: TGTGCCAGCAGCCAACTAGCGGGAGTGAGCTCAGATACGCAGTATTTT.

The genes are TRBV5-1 and TRBJ1-2; D call uncertain. From germline, CDR1 is SGHRS and CDR2 YFSETQ. Trimming removed 2 bases at V and 4 bases at J, with 15 bases between. CDR3 length: 15 amino acids. The CDR3 sequence: CASSLTPGVPYGYTF. Here the CDR3 DNA reads TGCGCCAGCAGCTTAACCCCCGGGGTACCCTATGGCTACACCTTC.